A single sample is the source of the 31 T cell receptor beta chains below, sequenced in a study of shared clonotypes between healthy human individuals. Here immunoSEQ multiplex PCR was the method, and the copy in TCRdb shows in-frame clones only, minus some. The sample has 2 million to 2.5 million clones; about nine tenths are singletons. The specimen was naive CD4+ T cells from PBMCs. As for subset: CD45RA+ positively selected. All receptors derive from a man between 18 and 29 years old in good health. Some clones in this sample may be carry-over from other donors' samples.

The table lists this clone with a count of one. The gene calls are TRBV11-2 and TRBJ2-3, with D perhaps matching TRBD2 (5 bases). V was pared by 5 bases and J by 0 bases, with 9 bases between. Germline lookup yields CDR1 SGHAT and CDR2 FQNNGV. CDR3 size: 14 residues. CDR3 sequence reads: CASSVRTSTDTQYF. DNA for the CDR3: TGTGCCAGCAGCGTCAGGACTAGCACAGATACGCAGTATTTT.

The chain joins TRBV7-2 to TRBJ2-5; 10 bases are shared with TRBD1. CDR3 size: 16 residues. V gave up 4 bases and J gave up 5 bases; unmatched junction bases: 10. From germline, CDR1 is SGHTA and CDR2 FQGNSA. In DNA, the CDR3 is TGTGCCAGCAGCTCCCAGGGGACAGGGGTAGGGGAGACCCAGTACTTC. Encoded protein: CASSSQGTGVGETQYF.

This sequence joins TRBV5-5 and TRBJ2-5; D is unclear. The CDR3 contains 14 residues. Germline V gives CDR1 SGHKS, CDR2 YYEKEE (reference sequence). V was clipped by 4 bases and J by 4 bases, with 14 bases between them. CDR3 sequence (DNA): TGTGCCAGCAGCGGGTCCCAATGGGTAGAGACCCAGTACTTC. This translates into CASSGSQWVETQYF. Variable domain in full (rest from reference TRBV5-5 and TRBJ2-5): DAGVTQSPTHLIKTRGQQVTLRCSPISGHKSVSWYQQVLGQGPQFIFQYYEKEERGRGNFPDRFSARQFPNYSSELNVNALLLGDSALYLCASSGSQWVETQYFGPGTRLLVL.

The chain carries TRBV27 and TRBJ1-2, with D possibly being TRBD1 (5 bases). V was clipped by 4 bases and J by 0 bases, with 9 bases between them. Germline V lookup: CDR1 MNHEY, CDR2 SMNVEV (reference sequence). CDR3 length equals 14 residues. CDR3 in amino acids: CASSSTGANYGYTF. The CDR3 DNA follows: TGTGCCAGCAGTTCTACAGGAGCTAACTATGGCTACACCTTC.

The gene calls are TRBV28 and TRBJ2-1; 9 nucleotides align to TRBD1. The trim removed 6 bases at V and 0 bases at J, leaving 0 bases unmatched. Germline V CDR1 and CDR2: MDHEN, SYDVKM. The CDR3 sequence is 14 residues long. The CDR3 sequence is CASRDRGSYNEQFF. The CDR3 bases are TGTGCCAGCAGGGACAGGGGCTCCTACAATGAGCAGTTCTTC. Looking up the rest from reference TRBV28 and TRBJ2-1 gives the full variable domain: DVKVTQSSRYLVKRTGEKVFLECVQDMDHENMFWYRQDPGLGLRLIYFSYDVKMKEKGDIPEGYSVSREKKERFSLILESASTNQTSMYLCASRDRGSYNEQFFGPGTRLTVL.

The chain joins TRBV28 to TRBJ2-5, with 13 bases fitting TRBD2. The J call could be wrong; TRBJ2-7 is a better fit for the DNA end. Germline CDR1 reads MDHEN; CDR2 reads SYDVKM. The CDR3 totals 16 residues. CDR3 protein: CASSPGLAGYPYEQYF. CDR3 bases: TGTGCCAGCAGTCCGGGACTAGCGGGATATCCCTACGAGCAGTACTTC.

For the CDR3, the DNA is TGTGCCAGCAGACGCGCGGGAGGGCCGGGGAACGAGCAGTACTTC. It translates to CASRRAGGPGNEQYF. The rearrangement links TRBV27 to TRBJ2-7; the match to TRBD2 covers 9 bases. Germline V gene sequence: CDR1 MNHEY, CDR2 SMNVEV (reference sequence). V trimming: 6 bases; J trimming: 5 bases; junction bases outside the gene matches: 11. The CDR3 is made up of 15 amino acids.

V is TRBV28 and J is TRBJ2-1, with 10 bases aligning to TRBD1. The germline V gene encodes CDR1 MDHEN and CDR2 SYDVKM. CDR3 length: 15 amino acids. J was trimmed by 15 bases and V by 6 bases; bases with no gene match: 17. DNA of the CDR3: TGTGCCAGCAGCCGGAGCGGGACAGGGGTTCCAGTGCCGTTCTTC. Translation gives CASSRSGTGVPVPFF.

This chain connects TRBV11-2 to TRBJ2-3, with D possibly TRBD1 on 6 matching bases. Per germline, CDR1 SGHAT and CDR2 FQNNGV. V lost 5 bases to trimming and J lost 4 bases, with 10 bases between them. This CDR3 has 13 residues. This chain's CDR3 is CASSNRVADTQYF. In DNA, the CDR3 is TGTGCCAGCAGCAACAGGGTTGCAGATACGCAGTATTTT.

The V and J genes are TRBV5-1 and TRBJ2-5; D might be TRBD2 (6 bases). The V end was cut by 4 bases, the J end by 4 bases, with 11 bases between. The CDR3 contains 13 residues. Germline values: CDR1 SGHRS, CDR2 YFSETQ. As DNA, the CDR3 is TGCGCCAGCAGCCCAACAGCGGGAGAGACCCAGTACTTC. As protein: CASSPTAGETQYF. The whole variable domain, filled in from reference TRBV5-1 and TRBJ2-5, reads KAGVTQTPRYLIKTRGQQVTLSCSPISGHRSVSWYQQTPGQGLQFLFEYFSETQRNKGNFPGRFSGRQFSNSRSEMNVSTLELGDSALYLCASSPTAGETQYFGPGTRLLVL.

The chain joins TRBV11-2 to TRBJ2-1; 8 positions match TRBD1. The V segment lost 5 bases and the J segment 4 bases; nucleotides outside the gene matches: 7. Germline V gives CDR1 SGHAT, CDR2 FQNNGV. The CDR3 covers 15 residues. CDR3 DNA sequence: TGTGCCAGCAGCCTACCGGGACAGGAGTACAATGAGCAGTTCTTC. It is translated as CASSLPGQEYNEQFF.

V and J are TRBV28 and TRBJ2-1, with 9 bases identical to TRBD2. CDR1 is MDHEN, CDR2 SYDVKM, per germline. With V trimmed by 4 bases and J by 1 base, 8 bases remained unmatched. CDR3 length: 17 residues. The CDR3 spells CASSYLAGARSYNEQFF. CDR3 in DNA: TGTGCCAGCAGTTATTTAGCGGGGGCGAGATCCTACAATGAGCAGTTCTTC.

The V call is TRBV19, the J call TRBJ1-1; D is unclear. Trimming left V 7 bases short and J 0 bases short, with 9 bases between. This CDR3 region has 13 residues. Germline V gene sequence: CDR1 LNHDA, CDR2 SQIVND (reference sequence). CDR3 in DNA: TGTGCCAGTACCTTGAGGTTGAACACTGAAGCTTTCTTT. The encoded protein is CASTLRLNTEAFF.

The chain employs TRBV7-8 and TRBJ1-2; no reliable D call. The V gene lost 2 bases and the J gene lost 7 bases, with 11 bases spanning the gap. Per the germline V gene, CDR1 is SGHVS and CDR2 is FQNEAQ. The CDR3 has 13 residues. The CDR3 reads CASSLMGSPGYTF. The CDR3 DNA reads as TGTGCCAGCAGCTTAATGGGTTCCCCTGGCTACACCTTC.

The chain joins TRBV27 to TRBJ2-7; the match to TRBD1 covers 10 bases. V gave up 5 bases and J gave up 2 bases; unmatched junction bases: 9. CDR3 size: 16 residues. CDR1 is MNHEY and CDR2 is SMNVEV in the germline V gene (reference sequence). CDR3 in amino acids: CASSIRTGGKTYEQYF. The CDR3 nucleotides read TGTGCCAGCAGTATCAGGACAGGGGGGAAAACCTACGAGCAGTACTTC.

This sequence joins TRBV5-4 and TRBJ1-2, with D perhaps TRBD1 (5 bases). V was cut by 4 bases and J by 5 bases, with 15 bases left in between. CDR1 is SGHNT and CDR2 is YYREEE in the germline V gene (reference sequence). CDR3 length: 14 amino acids. In DNA form, the CDR3 reads TGTGCCAGCAGCCCATATCGACAGATGTATGGCTACACCTTC. Translating gives CASSPYRQMYGYTF.

The DNA of the CDR3 is TGTGCCAGTACGACCGGACTAGCGTTCAATGAGCAGTTCTTC. Encoded protein: CASTTGLAFNEQFF. The chain combines TRBV19 with TRBJ2-1, with TRBD2 identical over 9 bases. V trimming: 7 bases; J trimming: 6 bases; junction bases outside the gene matches: 7. This CDR3 comprises 14 residues. Germline CDR1 LNHDA, CDR2 SQIVND (reference sequence).

The rearrangement links TRBV9 to TRBJ1-1; D might be TRBD1 (5 bases). CDR1 and CDR2 from the germline V gene are SGDLS and YYNGEE. CDR3 length equals 15 residues. Trimming pared 0 bases from V and 3 bases from J, leaving 12 bases between. The CDR3 region has the DNA TGTGCCAGCAGCGTAGCGGAGGGGCGCGACACTGAAGCTTTCTTT. This sequence encodes CASSVAEGRDTEAFF.

The CDR3 nucleotides read TGTGCCTGGACTAACCGGGACACCTACACAGATACGCAGTATTTT. It encodes CAWTNRDTYTDTQYF. The rearrangement joins TRBV30 to TRBJ2-3; D may be TRBD1 (6 bases). V lost 4 bases and J 2 bases, leaving 16 bases between the germline ends. This CDR3 region has 15 residues. Per germline, CDR1 GTSNPN and CDR2 SVGIG (reference sequence).

The chain links TRBV25-1 to TRBJ1-6; D is possibly TRBD1 (5 bases). The CDR3 is made up of 15 amino acids. Germline values: CDR1 MGHDK, CDR2 SYGVNS. Trimming removed 2 bases from V and 4 bases from J, with 9 bases in between. CDR3 sequence reads: CASSETTGYNSPLHF. The CDR3 nucleotides read TGTGCCAGCAGTGAAACCACAGGTTATAATTCACCCCTCCACTTT.

This chain links TRBV5-1 with TRBJ1-6; D is undetermined. The CDR3 is 14 amino acids. Germline V CDR1 and CDR2: SGHRS, YFSETQ. Trimming left V 5 bases short and J 8 bases short, with 14 bases between. The CDR3 DNA reads as TGCGCCAGCAGTTCCCGGGAGTCCGATTCACCCCTCCACTTT. Its translation is CASSSRESDSPLHF.

The rearrangement links TRBV2 to TRBJ1-2; D not resolved. The CDR3 totals 16 residues. Between the trimmed V and J ends, which lost 11 bases and 0 bases, there was a span of 22 bases. The germline V gene has CDR1 SNHLY and CDR2 FYNNEI. The CDR3 spells CARAPTRGFSNYGYTF. The CDR3 nucleotides read TGTGCCCGGGCCCCCACCCGGGGATTTTCTAACTATGGCTACACCTTC.

The rearrangement links TRBV7-6 to TRBJ2-2, with TRBD1 matching over 7 bases. J gave up 0 bases and V 4 bases, and 5 bases lay outside the gene matches. This CDR3 has 16 residues. Germline V gene sequence: CDR1 SGHVS, CDR2 FNYEAQ. The CDR3 loop is CASSSGGRSNTGELFF. The CDR3 bases are TGTGCCAGCAGCTCAGGGGGTCGGTCGAACACCGGGGAGCTGTTTTTT.

As DNA, the CDR3 is TGCAGTGCTAGAGACAGGCATGGCTACACCTTC. It codes for CSARDRHGYTF. J is TRBJ1-2 and V is TRBV20-1; D is uncertain. The CDR3 has 11 amino acids. Germline assignment: CDR1 DFQATT and CDR2 SNEGSKA (reference sequence). V shed 0 bases and J shed 6 bases, with 5 bases lying between them.

The rearrangement uses TRBV7-2 and TRBJ2-2; the match to TRBD2 covers 14 bases. Germline trimming cut 3 bases from V and 3 bases from J; bases unmatched to any gene: 9. The germline V gene has CDR1 SGHTA and CDR2 FQGNSA. This CDR3 contains 19 residues. In nucleotides, the CDR3 is TGTGCCAGCAGCTTGATGAGACTAGCGGGAGGGCCCGACACCGGGGAGCTGTTTTTT. Translating it yields CASSLMRLAGGPDTGELFF.

Written as DNA, the CDR3 is TGTGCCACCAGCAGAGATAGGGCAGGGGGCGGAAACACCATATATTTT. Translating it yields CATSRDRAGGGNTIYF. The rearrangement uses TRBV15 and TRBJ1-3; 8 bases are shared with TRBD1. There are 16 residues in the CDR3. Trimming cost V 0 bases and J 4 bases; bases outside gene matches: 5. Germline CDR1 LNHNV, CDR2 YYDKDF (reference sequence).

This clone appeared once. This chain joins TRBV2 and TRBJ1-2; D unresolved. Trimming removed 8 bases at V and 4 bases at J, with 20 bases between. Germline V lookup: CDR1 SNHLY, CDR2 FYNNEI. The CDR3 has 15 residues. The CDR3: CASPPGDGNRYGYTF. Written as DNA, the CDR3 is TGTGCCAGCCCCCCAGGTGATGGCAATCGCTATGGCTACACCTTC.

This chain joins TRBV29-1 and TRBJ2-3, with D possibly TRBD2 on 5 matching bases. The V and J ends lost 2 bases and 2 bases respectively, with 11 bases between them. The CDR3 extends over 14 amino acids. Looked up from germline, CDR1 is SQVTM and CDR2 is ANQGSEA. This CDR3 reads CSVERTLYTDTQYF. The CDR3 nucleotides are TGCAGCGTTGAAAGGACTCTTTACACAGATACGCAGTATTTT.

This clone was seen a handful of times. The chain combines TRBV28 with TRBJ1-1; D unclear. The CDR3 spans 11 residues. CDR1 is MDHEN and CDR2 is SYDVKM in the germline V gene. V lost 6 bases and J 3 bases, leaving 5 bases between the germline ends. CDR3 coding DNA: TGTGCCAGCAGGGTGTACACTGAAGCTTTCTTT. Its protein product is CASRVYTEAFF.

The chain carries TRBV6-1 and TRBJ1-1, with 7 bases identical to TRBD1. Germline CDR1 reads MNHNS; CDR2 reads SASEGT. The junction had 13 bases not matched to a gene; V was cut back by 8 bases and J by 4 bases. The length of the CDR3 is 15 residues. The CDR3 DNA reads TGTGCCAGCTCCACCCCCGACAGGGATCGCACTGAAGCTTTCTTT. Amino acid sequence: CASSTPDRDRTEAFF.

V gene TRBV5-4 combines with J gene TRBJ1-4; D perhaps matches TRBD1 (6 bases). Germline V gene data show CDR1 as SGHNT and CDR2 as YYREEE (reference sequence). V was trimmed by 1 base and J by 5 bases, leaving 12 bases between them. The CDR3 is made up of 15 amino acids. CDR3 coding DNA: TGTGCCAGCAGCTTGAGGTGGCAGGGGAATGAAAAACTGTTTTTT. It encodes CASSLRWQGNEKLFF.